Following are 23 T cell receptor beta chains from one sample sequenced in a study of blood T cell repertoires in COVID-19. TCRdb's copy holds only in-frame clones and misses some; the assay was immunoSEQ multiplex PCR. Here the sample spans fewer than 300,000 clones, 80% to 95% being singletons. Sequenced: PBMCs or T cells enriched from blood (not recorded which). These receptor sequences come from a woman between 25 and 40 years old who had recovered from COVID-19.

The chain is built from TRBV7-3 and TRBJ2-7, with a possible D match to TRBD2 (5 bases). Germline assignment: CDR1 SGHTA and CDR2 FQGTGA. Deletions cut 5 bases from V and 6 bases from J, with 14 bases between. The CDR3 is made up of 13 amino acids. The CDR3 sequence: CASSPSGYGEQYF. The CDR3 DNA is TGTGCCAGCAGCCCGTCGGGATACGGCGAGCAGTACTTC.

The J gene is TRBJ1-1, the V gene TRBV19; D perhaps matches TRBD1 (5 bases). CDR3 length: 15 residues. V was pared by 4 bases and J by 3 bases, with 15 bases between. Germline CDR1 is LNHDA and CDR2 is SQIVND (reference sequence). The CDR3 spells CASSRTLGEDTEAFF. The CDR3 DNA follows: TGTGCCAGTAGTAGGACATTGGGGGAGGACACTGAAGCTTTCTTT.

The chain links TRBV28 to TRBJ1-2, with TRBD1 matching 7 bases. The CDR3 has 15 residues. V gave up 4 bases and J gave up 4 bases; unmatched junction bases: 9. Germline V lookup: CDR1 MDHEN, CDR2 SYDVKM. CDR3 coding DNA: TGTGCCAGCAGTTATTACAGGGGCTCGGGCTATGGCTACACCTTC. Translating it yields CASSYYRGSGYGYTF.

This chain links TRBV30 with TRBJ1-1, with 10 bases matching TRBD1. The germline CDR1 and CDR2 sequences are GTSNPN and SVGIG (reference sequence). CDR3 length: 15 residues. The chain's CDR3 is CVRTGGEGMATEAFF. As DNA, the CDR3 is TGTGTCAGGACAGGGGGTGAGGGCATGGCCACTGAAGCTTTCTTT.

The chain joins TRBV15 to TRBJ1-2; D unresolved. V was cut by 0 bases and J by 2 bases, with 7 bases left in between. Germline V gene sequence: CDR1 LNHNV, CDR2 YYDKDF (reference sequence). The CDR3 runs 14 residues. CDR3 region: CATSRDSGNYGYTF. CDR3 nucleotide sequence: TGTGCCACCAGCAGAGATTCAGGCAACTATGGCTACACCTTC. Combining the CDR3 with reference TRBV15 and TRBJ1-2 gives the whole variable domain DAMVIQNPRYQVTQFGKPVTLSCSQTLNHNVMYWYQQKSSQAPKLLFHYYDKDFNNEADTPDNFQSRRPNTSFCFLDIRSPGLGDTAMYLCATSRDSGNYGYTFGSGTRLTVV.

The V gene is TRBV6-5, the J gene TRBJ2-2; the match to TRBD1 covers 9 bases. This CDR3 has 15 amino acids. CDR1 MNHEY and CDR2 SVGAGI come from the germline V gene. J lost 6 bases, V lost 2 bases, and 4 bases had no gene match. This chain's CDR3 is CASSYNRGQAGELFF. The DNA for the CDR3 is TGTGCCAGCAGTTACAACAGGGGGCAAGCCGGGGAGCTGTTTTTT.

The chain has TRBV27 and TRBJ1-2; the match to TRBD1 covers 7 bases. Germline-derived CDR1 and CDR2 are MNHEY and SMNVEV (reference sequence). Trimming at V came to 5 bases and at J to 7 bases, leaving 10 bases not matched to a gene. CDR3 size: 14 residues. The CDR3 loop reads CASSSAGTVVGYTF. DNA for the CDR3: TGTGCCAGCAGTAGCGCCGGGACAGTCGTTGGCTACACCTTC.

V usage is TRBV4-3 and J usage is TRBJ2-1, with 9 bases fitting TRBD1. CDR3 length equals 17 residues. Losses at the gene ends were 4 bases for V and 0 bases for J; bases not matched to a gene: 7. In germline, CDR1 is LGHNA, CDR2 YSLEER. The CDR3 sequence: CASSRMRGQGSYNEQFF. In DNA, the CDR3 is TGCGCCAGCAGCCGGATGCGGGGACAGGGCTCCTACAATGAGCAGTTCTTC.

This clone is a singleton in its sample. J is TRBJ1-4 and V is TRBV10-1, with D hard to call. Germline values: CDR1 WNHNN, CDR2 SYGVQD (reference sequence). The germline V and J ends were trimmed by 0 bases and 1 base, with 12 bases remaining between them. This CDR3 is 17 amino acids long. The CDR3 loop reads CASSESRGRRTNEKLFF. The CDR3 nucleotides are TGCGCCAGCAGTGAGTCGAGAGGGCGGAGAACTAATGAAAAACTGTTTTTT.

This chain uses TRBV7-9 with TRBJ1-5, with D tentatively TRBD1 (6 bases). CDR1 and CDR2 (germline): SEHNR, FQNEAQ (reference sequence). The V end was cut by 5 bases, the J end by 0 bases, with 8 bases between. The CDR3 is made up of 14 amino acids. The CDR3: CASSPGDSNQPQHF. As DNA, the CDR3 is TGTGCCAGCAGCCCAGGGGATAGCAATCAGCCCCAGCATTTT.

V gene TRBV10-3 combines with J gene TRBJ1-1, with D maybe TRBD1 (5 bases). Germline CDR1 is ENHRY and CDR2 is SYGVKD. The CDR3 covers 13 residues. Trimming cost V 5 bases and J 3 bases, with 10 bases left between them. In nucleotides, the CDR3 is TGTGCCATCAGTATCAGGGAAGACACTGAAGCTTTCTTT. The encoded protein is CAISIREDTEAFF.

The chain is built from TRBV29-1 and TRBJ1-1; tentative D call: TRBD1 (6 bases). CDR3 size: 13 residues. Germline loops: CDR1 SQVTM, CDR2 ANQGSEA. Between the trimmed V and J ends, which lost 8 bases and 0 bases, there was a span of 13 bases. CDR3 loop: CSTQTGMNTEAFF. The CDR3 DNA reads TGCAGCACCCAGACAGGTATGAACACTGAAGCTTTCTTT.

This clone has a handful of counts. The chain combines TRBV7-2 with TRBJ2-1; no definite D call. The CDR3 loop spans 14 amino acids. The ends were cut back, 0 bases at V and 5 bases at J, with 8 bases in the middle. The germline CDR1 and CDR2 sequences are SGHTA and FQGNSA. The CDR3: CASSLAIANNEQFF. Written as DNA, the CDR3 is TGTGCCAGCAGCTTAGCGATAGCTAACAATGAGCAGTTCTTC.

J is TRBJ1-1 and V is TRBV7-3; maybe TRBD1 (6 bases). V lost 5 bases and J lost 4, with 26 bases in between. CDR3 length: 18 amino acids. Germline lookup yields CDR1 SGHTA and CDR2 FQGTGA. The CDR3 is CASSPQQGGGVRFTEAFF. The CDR3 DNA reads TGTGCCAGCAGCCCCCAACAGGGCGGTGGGGTACGGTTCACTGAAGCTTTCTTT.

The chain couples TRBV5-5 to TRBJ2-1, with D possibly TRBD2 on 6 matching bases. Trimming took off 4 bases at V and 2 bases at J, with 10 bases between the two ends. The germline V gene has CDR1 SGHKS and CDR2 YYEKEE (reference sequence). The CDR3 extends over 14 amino acids. The CDR3 DNA reads as TGTGCCAGCAGCCGCGGGAAAACCTACAATGAGCAGTTCTTC. As protein: CASSRGKTYNEQFF.

The chain employs TRBV24-1 and TRBJ2-7, with TRBD1 as a possible D gene (5 bases). Germline V gene data show CDR1 as KGHDR and CDR2 as SFDVKD. The CDR3 has 15 residues. The germline V and J ends were trimmed by 3 bases and 2 bases, with 13 bases remaining between them. This chain's CDR3 is CATSDHKRQTYEQYF. Written as DNA, the CDR3 is TGTGCCACCAGTGATCATAAACGACAGACCTACGAGCAGTACTTC.

This clone was detected only a few times. This rearrangement joins TRBV19 to TRBJ1-2; 12 positions agree with TRBD1. Trimming took 6 bases from V and 4 from J; bases not matched to a gene: 6. The CDR3 consists of 15 residues. The germline gives CDR1 LNHDA, CDR2 SQIVND (reference sequence). DNA for the CDR3: TGTGCCAGTAGCCCCGGGACAGGGGGCTCCTATGGCTACACCTTC. The encoded protein is CASSPGTGGSYGYTF.

The J gene is TRBJ1-2, the V gene TRBV28, with 7 bases matching TRBD1. V lost 8 bases and J lost 4; bases outside the gene matches: 7. The length of the CDR3 is 13 residues. The V gene's germline CDR1 is MDHEN and CDR2 SYDVKM. CDR3 sequence (DNA): TGTGCCAGCTCAGCGACAGGGCTCTATGGCTACACCTTC. This encodes CASSATGLYGYTF.

V is TRBV9 and J is TRBJ1-3; D is undetermined. The V and J ends lost 3 bases and 0 bases respectively, with 10 bases between them. The CDR3 contains 15 residues. CDR1 is SGDLS and CDR2 is YYNGEE in the germline V gene. In DNA form, the CDR3 reads TGTGCCAGCAGCGCCACAGTTAACTCTGGAAACACCATATATTTT. It translates to CASSATVNSGNTIYF.

The CDR3 coding sequence is TGCAGCGTTGATCGGGGTGAAAAACTGTTTTTT. This gives the protein CSVDRGEKLFF. This chain uses TRBV29-1 with TRBJ1-4; no reliable D call. Trimming removed 3 bases from V and 7 bases from J, with 6 bases in between. CDR3 length: 11 amino acids. Germline-derived CDR1 and CDR2 are SQVTM and ANQGSEA.

This clone came up a few times. This chain connects TRBV4-3 to TRBJ1-4; D is undetermined. The length of the CDR3 is 13 residues. V shed 1 base and J shed 5 bases, with 5 bases lying between them. Germline V gives CDR1 LGHNA, CDR2 YSLEER. CDR3 DNA: TGCGCCAGCAGCCAAGGGGAGAATGAAAAACTGTTTTTT. Amino acid sequence: CASSQGENEKLFF.

A single count supports this clone. This chain links TRBV28 with TRBJ2-7; perhaps TRBD1 as D (5 bases). The ends were cut back, 3 bases at V and 2 bases at J, with 8 bases in the middle. CDR1 MDHEN and CDR2 SYDVKM come from the germline V gene. This CDR3 has 13 residues. The CDR3 is CASSLTEPYEQYF. The CDR3 DNA is TGTGCCAGCAGTTTGACAGAACCCTACGAGCAGTACTTC. The full variable domain, its missing parts supplied by reference TRBV28 and TRBJ2-7, is DVKVTQSSRYLVKRTGEKVFLECVQDMDHENMFWYRQDPGLGLRLIYFSYDVKMKEKGDIPEGYSVSREKKERFSLILESASTNQTSMYLCASSLTEPYEQYFGPGTRLTVT.

The genes are TRBV4-3 and TRBJ2-7, with D possibly matching TRBD2 (6 bases). Looked up from germline, CDR1 is LGHNA and CDR2 is YSLEER. V was shortened by 0 bases and J by 7 bases, with 13 bases between the two germline ends. The CDR3 is 14 residues long. This CDR3 is CASSQETGSREQYF. The CDR3 DNA is TGCGCCAGCAGCCAAGAGACCGGGAGTCGGGAGCAGTACTTC.